The 14 T cell receptor beta chains below were found in one sample sequenced in a study of blood T cell repertoires in COVID-19. The data were produced by immunoSEQ multiplex PCR, yet TCRdb's version contains in-frame clones alone and is incomplete. The data hold 100,000 to 150,000 clones, with 85% to 90% observed a single time. What was sequenced was peripheral blood. The receptors shown here come from a man in his sixties with acute or convalescent COVID-19.

The rearrangement joins TRBV4-3 to TRBJ2-7; a weak D match, TRBD2 (7 bases). There are 15 residues in the CDR3. The V gene's germline CDR1 is LGHNA and CDR2 YSLEER. Trimming cost V 3 bases and J 2 bases, with 14 bases left between them. CDR3 protein: CASSHQGGGTYEQYF. CDR3 DNA: TGCGCCAGCAGCCACCAAGGGGGGGGCACCTACGAGCAGTACTTC.

This chain connects TRBV7-8 to TRBJ2-7; 9 positions agree with TRBD1. The germline V gene encodes CDR1 SGHVS and CDR2 FQNEAQ. V dropped 2 bases and J dropped 2; count of bases not matched to a gene: 1. CDR3 size: 14 residues. CDR3 nucleotide sequence: TGTGCCAGCAGCTTAAGGGACAGGGCCTACGAGCAGTACTTC. Protein sequence: CASSLRDRAYEQYF.

Only one count was recorded for this clone. The chain combines TRBV6-5 with TRBJ1-5; TRBD1 might be the D (6 bases). Per germline, CDR1 MNHEY and CDR2 SVGAGI. V gave up 7 bases and J gave up 4 bases, with 8 bases separating them. This CDR3 has 12 residues. The CDR3 protein is CASTTGNQPQHF. CDR3 bases: TGTGCCAGCACTACAGGGAATCAGCCCCAGCATTTT.

The V call is TRBV19, the J call TRBJ2-1, with TRBD1 matching over 9 bases. The CDR3 runs 16 residues. V was pared by 3 bases and J by 8 bases, with 11 bases of the junction left unmatched. Germline assignment: CDR1 LNHDA and CDR2 SQIVND (reference sequence). CDR3 amino acids: CASSIPGTGRIDEQFF. As DNA, the CDR3 is TGTGCCAGTAGTATCCCCGGGACAGGGAGAATCGATGAGCAGTTCTTC. Looking up the rest from reference TRBV19 and TRBJ2-1 gives the full variable domain: DGGITQSPKYLFRKEGQNVTLSCEQNLNHDAMYWYRQDPGQGLRLIYYSQIVNDFQKGDIAEGYSVSREKKESFPLTVTSAQKNPTAFYLCASSIPGTGRIDEQFFGPGTRLTVL.

The chain recombines TRBV9 with TRBJ1-5; no clear D gene. Trimming removed 2 bases from V and 5 bases from J, with 14 bases in between. Per germline, CDR1 SGDLS and CDR2 YYNGEE. The CDR3 runs to 15 residues. The CDR3 sequence: CASSVGPTSDQPQHF. The CDR3 nucleotides are TGTGCCAGCAGCGTTGGGCCGACATCTGATCAGCCCCAGCATTTT.

The chain carries TRBV9 and TRBJ2-5; 8 bases map to TRBD1. V trimming: 0 bases; J trimming: 4 bases; junction bases outside the gene matches: 20. The CDR3 runs 20 residues. Germline loops: CDR1 SGDLS, CDR2 YYNGEE. The CDR3 is CASSVAEGRGRSGYVETQYF. DNA of the CDR3: TGTGCCAGCAGCGTAGCTGAAGGCAGGGGGCGCTCGGGATACGTAGAGACCCAGTACTTC.

The chain joins TRBV27 to TRBJ1-6, with 7 bases matching TRBD1. Trimming removed 6 bases from V and 7 bases from J; junction bases left unmatched: 6. This CDR3 is built from 14 residues. From germline, CDR1 is MNHEY and CDR2 SMNVEV (reference sequence). CDR3: CASRLWDSNSPLHF. Here the CDR3 DNA reads TGTGCCAGCAGGTTGTGGGACAGCAATTCACCCCTCCACTTT.

This chain connects TRBV28 to TRBJ1-1; D is undetermined. Germline values: CDR1 MDHEN, CDR2 SYDVKM. The CDR3 extends over 12 amino acids. V was cut by 3 bases and J by 1 base, with 3 bases left in between. The CDR3 protein is CASSFRNTEAFF. The CDR3 DNA is TGTGCCAGCAGTTTTCGGAACACTGAAGCTTTCTTT. The whole variable domain, remainder taken from reference TRBV28 and TRBJ1-1, is DVKVTQSSRYLVKRTGEKVFLECVQDMDHENMFWYRQDPGLGLRLIYFSYDVKMKEKGDIPEGYSVSREKKERFSLILESASTNQTSMYLCASSFRNTEAFFGQGTRLTVV.

The gene calls are TRBV3-1 (or the pseudogene TRBV3-2) and TRBJ2-7; 9 bases match TRBD2. Germline values: CDR1 LGHDT, CDR2 YNNKEL (reference sequence). V was pared by 1 base and J by 6 bases, with 7 bases of the junction left unmatched. The CDR3 spans 15 residues. CDR3 DNA sequence: TGTGCCAGCAGCCAAGCCGGGACTAGCTTTGCCGAGCAGTACTTC. Translated, it gives CASSQAGTSFAEQYF.

The rearrangement links TRBV24-1 to TRBJ2-3; TRBD1 matches 7 bases. Trimming cost V 10 bases and J 0 bases; bases outside gene matches: 6. The CDR3 is made up of 14 amino acids. Germline CDR1 reads KGHDR; CDR2 reads SFDVKD. CDR3 loop: CATKGGLSTDTQYF. In nucleotides, the CDR3 is TGTGCCACTAAAGGGGGCTTGAGCACAGATACGCAGTATTTT.

This clone was recorded a few times. The V and J genes are TRBV27 and TRBJ2-5; 11 bases are shared with TRBD1. J gave up 4 bases and V 0 bases, and 1 base lay outside the gene matches. Germline V gene sequence: CDR1 MNHEY, CDR2 SMNVEV (reference sequence). The CDR3 contains 15 residues. The CDR3 nucleotides read TGTGCCAGCAGTTTATCGGGGACAGGGGGAGAGACCCAGTACTTC. This codes for CASSLSGTGGETQYF.

J is TRBJ1-1 and V is TRBV6-6; possible D gene TRBD1, 5 bases. The V gene lost 5 bases and the J gene lost 0 bases, with 13 bases spanning the gap. Germline assignment: CDR1 MNHNY and CDR2 SVGAGI (reference sequence). The CDR3 is 15 residues long. CDR3 bases: TGTGCCAGCAGTCCGCGGGGCGGGATGAACACTGAAGCTTTCTTT. It specifies CASSPRGGMNTEAFF.

The rearrangement links TRBV28 to TRBJ2-3, with TRBD2 matching over 10 bases. The J segment lost 1 base and the V segment lost 10 bases, leaving 11 bases of the junction unmatched. This CDR3 has 16 amino acids. Per the germline V gene, CDR1 is MDHEN and CDR2 is SYDVKM. The CDR3 loop reads CATISSGTSGTDTQYF. The CDR3 DNA sequence: TGTGCCACCATTTCATCCGGGACTAGCGGCACAGATACGCAGTATTTT. Based on the CDR3 plus reference TRBV28 and TRBJ2-3, the full variable domain is DVKVTQSSRYLVKRTGEKVFLECVQDMDHENMFWYRQDPGLGLRLIYFSYDVKMKEKGDIPEGYSVSREKKERFSLILESASTNQTSMYLCATISSGTSGTDTQYFGPGTRLTVL.

The table lists this clone with a few counts. V usage is TRBV28 and J usage is TRBJ2-7; D perhaps matches TRBD1 (6 bases). The CDR3 length is 14 residues. Per germline, CDR1 MDHEN and CDR2 SYDVKM. Trimming cost V 4 bases and J 1 base, with 11 bases left between them. For the CDR3, the DNA is TGTGCCAGCAGTTCCCGCAGGGGATCCTACGAGCAGTACTTC. Translated, it gives CASSSRRGSYEQYF.